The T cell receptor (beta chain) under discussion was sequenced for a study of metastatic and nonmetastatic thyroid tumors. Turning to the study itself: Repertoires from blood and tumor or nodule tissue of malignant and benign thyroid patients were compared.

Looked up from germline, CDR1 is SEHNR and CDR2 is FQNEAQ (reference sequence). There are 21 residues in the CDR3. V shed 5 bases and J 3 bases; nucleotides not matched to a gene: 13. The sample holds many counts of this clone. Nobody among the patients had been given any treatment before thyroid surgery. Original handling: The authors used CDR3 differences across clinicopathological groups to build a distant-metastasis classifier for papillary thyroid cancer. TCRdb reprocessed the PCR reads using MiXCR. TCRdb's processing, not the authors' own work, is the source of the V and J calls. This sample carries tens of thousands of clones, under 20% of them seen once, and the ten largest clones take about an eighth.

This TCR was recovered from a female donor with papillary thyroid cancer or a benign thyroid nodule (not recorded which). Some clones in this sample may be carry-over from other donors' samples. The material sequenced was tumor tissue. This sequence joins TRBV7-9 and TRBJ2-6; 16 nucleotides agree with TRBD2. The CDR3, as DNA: TGTGCCAGCAGCAGTCCGGGGACTAGCGGGGGGGCCGGGTTTGGGGCCAACGTCCTGACTTTC. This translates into CASSSPGTSGGAGFGANVLTF.